This TCR beta chain was recorded in a study of blood T cells in healthy people across ages. This clonotype was seen a few times. CDR3 size: 16 residues. V lost 2 bases and J 3 bases, leaving 14 bases between the germline ends. Germline V gene lookup returns CDR1 SGHTA and CDR2 FQGNSA. Then a second PCR, running roughly 7 to 11 cycles, was carried out with a sample-barcoded 5' primer and a J-beta primer mix. From the 5' RACE reads, TCRdb called clonotypes with MiXCR, one entry per CDR3 protein. The sample has approximately 960,000 distinct CDR3 sequences; about 28% are singletons. The sample was also reused in another study, on T cells of mothers and their children.

This clonotype originated in a woman in her thirties or forties in good health. V usage is TRBV7-2 and J usage is TRBJ2-1; D remains unclear. Sequenced material: blood. This CDR3 is CASSLSLARRYNEQFF. CDR3 DNA sequence: TGTGCCAGCAGCTTAAGCCTCGCACGTCGCTACAATGAGCAGTTCTTC.